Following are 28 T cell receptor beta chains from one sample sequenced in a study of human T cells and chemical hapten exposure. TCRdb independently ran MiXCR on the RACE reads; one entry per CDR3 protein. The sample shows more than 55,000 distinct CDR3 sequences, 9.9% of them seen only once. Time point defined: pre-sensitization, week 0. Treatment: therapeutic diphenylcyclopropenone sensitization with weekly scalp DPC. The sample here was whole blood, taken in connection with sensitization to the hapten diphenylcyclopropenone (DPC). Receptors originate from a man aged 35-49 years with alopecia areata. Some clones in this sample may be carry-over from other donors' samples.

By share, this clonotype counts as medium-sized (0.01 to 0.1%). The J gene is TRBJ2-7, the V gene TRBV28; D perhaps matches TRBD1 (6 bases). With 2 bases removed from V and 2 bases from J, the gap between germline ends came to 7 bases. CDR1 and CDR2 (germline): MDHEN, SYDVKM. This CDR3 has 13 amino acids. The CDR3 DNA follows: TGTGCCAGCAGTTTACACAGGGCCTACGAGCAGTACTTC. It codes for CASSLHRAYEQYF.

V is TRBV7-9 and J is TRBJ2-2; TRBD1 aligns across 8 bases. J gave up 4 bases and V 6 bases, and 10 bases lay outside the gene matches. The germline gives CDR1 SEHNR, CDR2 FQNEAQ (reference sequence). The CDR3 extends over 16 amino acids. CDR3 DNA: TGTGCCAGCAGTTCTCCGGGACAGGCGACCACCGGGGAGCTGTTTTTT. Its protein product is CASSSPGQATTGELFF.

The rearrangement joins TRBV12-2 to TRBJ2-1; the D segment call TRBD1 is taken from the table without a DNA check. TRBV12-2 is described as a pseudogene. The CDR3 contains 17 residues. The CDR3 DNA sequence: TGTGCAAGTCGCTTCGGACGACAGGGAGAGGGAGGGAATGAGCAGTTCTTC. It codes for CASRFGRQGEGGNEQFF.

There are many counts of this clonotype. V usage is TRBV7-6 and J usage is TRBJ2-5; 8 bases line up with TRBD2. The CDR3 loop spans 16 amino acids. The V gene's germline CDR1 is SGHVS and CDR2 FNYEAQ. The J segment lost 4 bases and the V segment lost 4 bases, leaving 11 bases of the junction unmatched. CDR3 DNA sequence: TGTGCCAGCAGCTCCGGGAAACTAGCGGCCCGAGAGACCCAGTACTTC. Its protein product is CASSSGKLAARETQYF.

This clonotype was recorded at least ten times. In DNA form, the CDR3 reads TGTGCCACATGGACAGGTTCCTACGAGCAGTACTTC. It specifies CATWTGSYEQYF. This sequence joins TRBV6-5 and TRBJ2-7; 7 bases are shared with TRBD1. The CDR3 contains 12 residues. V gave up 10 bases and J gave up 1 base; unmatched junction bases: 4. CDR1 is MNHEY, CDR2 SVGAGI, per germline.

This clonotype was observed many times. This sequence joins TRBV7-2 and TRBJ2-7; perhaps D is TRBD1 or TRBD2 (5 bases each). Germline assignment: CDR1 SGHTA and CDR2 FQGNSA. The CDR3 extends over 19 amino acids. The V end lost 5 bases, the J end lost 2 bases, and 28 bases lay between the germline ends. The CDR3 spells CASSRTSGTAKSDAYEQYF. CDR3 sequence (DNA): TGTGCCAGCAGCAGAACCTCCGGGACCGCCAAATCAGACGCCTACGAGCAGTACTTC.

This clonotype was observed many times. Here the CDR3 reads CASSLWTSADTQYF. Written as DNA, the CDR3 is TGTGCCAGCAGTTTGTGGACTAGCGCAGATACGCAGTATTTT. The V call is TRBV28, the J call TRBJ2-3; TRBD2 agrees at 9 bases. Per the germline V gene, CDR1 is MDHEN and CDR2 is SYDVKM. The CDR3 contains 14 residues. With V trimmed by 3 bases and J by 4 bases, 2 bases remained unmatched.

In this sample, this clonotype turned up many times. For the CDR3, the DNA is TGTGCCAGCACAGGACTAGCGGGGGGAAGCGGGGAGCTGTTTTTT. As protein: CASTGLAGGSGELFF. This chain uses TRBV11-2 with TRBJ2-2; TRBD2 agrees at 14 bases. CDR3 size: 15 residues. Germline-derived CDR1 and CDR2 are SGHAT and FQNNGV. V shed 7 bases and J 7 bases; nucleotides not matched to a gene: 5.

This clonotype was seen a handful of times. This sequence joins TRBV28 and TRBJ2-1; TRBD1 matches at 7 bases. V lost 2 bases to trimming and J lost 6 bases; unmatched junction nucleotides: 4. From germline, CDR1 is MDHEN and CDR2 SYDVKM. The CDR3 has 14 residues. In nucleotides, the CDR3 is TGTGCCAGCAGTTTAGGTGGGACAGTCAATGAGCAGTTCTTC. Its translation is CASSLGGTVNEQFF. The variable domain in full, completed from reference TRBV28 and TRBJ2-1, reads DVKVTQSSRYLVKRTGEKVFLECVQDMDHENMFWYRQDPGLGLRLIYFSYDVKMKEKGDIPEGYSVSREKKERFSLILESASTNQTSMYLCASSLGGTVNEQFFGPGTRLTVL.

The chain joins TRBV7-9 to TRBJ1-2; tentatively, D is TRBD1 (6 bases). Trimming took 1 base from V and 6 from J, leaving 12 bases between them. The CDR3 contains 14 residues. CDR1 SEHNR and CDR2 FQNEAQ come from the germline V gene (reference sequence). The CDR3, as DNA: TGTGCCAGCAGCTTAGGTGGGGGCACGAATGGCTACACCTTC. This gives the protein CASSLGGGTNGYTF.

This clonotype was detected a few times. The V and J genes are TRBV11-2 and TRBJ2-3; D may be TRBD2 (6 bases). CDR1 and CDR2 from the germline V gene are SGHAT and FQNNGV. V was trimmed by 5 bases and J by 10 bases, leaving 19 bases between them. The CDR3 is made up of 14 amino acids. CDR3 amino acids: CASSLRRGASPQYF. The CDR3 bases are TGTGCCAGCAGCCTTAGGAGGGGCGCGAGTCCGCAGTATTTT.

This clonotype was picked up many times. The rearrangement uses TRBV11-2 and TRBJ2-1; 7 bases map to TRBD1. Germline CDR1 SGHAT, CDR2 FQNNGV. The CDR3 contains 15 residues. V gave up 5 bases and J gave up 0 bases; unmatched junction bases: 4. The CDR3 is CASSLDRSSYNEQFF. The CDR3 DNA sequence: TGTGCCAGCAGCCTGGACAGGAGCTCCTACAATGAGCAGTTCTTC.

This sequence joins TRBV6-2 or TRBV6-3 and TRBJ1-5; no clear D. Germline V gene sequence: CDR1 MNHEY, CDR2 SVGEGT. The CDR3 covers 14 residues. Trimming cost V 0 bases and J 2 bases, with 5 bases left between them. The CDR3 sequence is CASSYSQRNQPQHF. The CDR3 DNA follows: TGTGCCAGCAGTTACTCCCAGCGCAATCAGCCCCAGCATTTT.

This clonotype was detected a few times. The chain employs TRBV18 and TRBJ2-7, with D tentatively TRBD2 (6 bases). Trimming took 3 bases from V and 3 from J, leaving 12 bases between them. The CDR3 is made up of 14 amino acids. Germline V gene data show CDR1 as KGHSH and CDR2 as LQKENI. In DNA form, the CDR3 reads TGTGCCAGCTCACCGCGGGCCGGGGGCTACGAGCAGTACTTC. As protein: CASSPRAGGYEQYF.

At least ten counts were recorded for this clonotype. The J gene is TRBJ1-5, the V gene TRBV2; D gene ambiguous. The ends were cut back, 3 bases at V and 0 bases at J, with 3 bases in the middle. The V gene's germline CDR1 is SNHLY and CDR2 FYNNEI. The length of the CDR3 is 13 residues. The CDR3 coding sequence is TGTGCCAGCAGTGAGTTTAGCAATCAGCCCCAGCATTTT. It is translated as CASSEFSNQPQHF.

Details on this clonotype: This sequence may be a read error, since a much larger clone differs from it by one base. DNA for the CDR3: TGCGCCAGCAGCTTAACCGGGGGGGCCCCCGAGCAGTACTTC. This codes for CASSLTGGAPEQYF. This chain links TRBV5-1 with TRBJ2-7, with TRBD2 matching over 8 bases. The CDR3 extends over 14 amino acids. Germline V gives CDR1 SGHRS, CDR2 YFSETQ. With V trimmed by 2 bases and J by 6 bases, 7 bases remained unmatched.

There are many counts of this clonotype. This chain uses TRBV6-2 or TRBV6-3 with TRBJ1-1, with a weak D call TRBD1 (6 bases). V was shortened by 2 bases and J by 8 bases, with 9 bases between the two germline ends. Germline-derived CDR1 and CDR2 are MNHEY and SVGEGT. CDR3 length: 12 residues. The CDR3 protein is CASSYQRGEAFF. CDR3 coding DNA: TGTGCCAGCAGTTACCAGAGGGGGGAAGCTTTCTTT.

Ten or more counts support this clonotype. CDR3 coding DNA: TGTGCCAGCAGTTCCAACACAGCGGGAACCGGGGAGCTGTTTTTT. Translated, it gives CASSSNTAGTGELFF. The chain couples TRBV27 to TRBJ2-2; 7 bases match TRBD2. The CDR3 is made up of 15 amino acids. Looked up from germline, CDR1 is MNHEY and CDR2 is SMNVEV (reference sequence). After removal of 4 bases from V and 5 bases from J, the junction contained 7 bases not matched to a gene.

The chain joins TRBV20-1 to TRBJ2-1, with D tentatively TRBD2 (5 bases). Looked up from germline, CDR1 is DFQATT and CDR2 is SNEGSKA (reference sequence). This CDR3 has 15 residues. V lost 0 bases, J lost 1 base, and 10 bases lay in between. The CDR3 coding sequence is TGCAGTGCTAGAGATAATAGCGTGTCCTACAATGAGCAGTTCTTC. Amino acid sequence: CSARDNSVSYNEQFF.

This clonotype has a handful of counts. The CDR3 sequence: CASSELAGDYNEQFF. In nucleotides, the CDR3 is TGTGCCAGCAGCGAACTAGCGGGGGACTACAATGAGCAGTTCTTC. V is TRBV9 and J is TRBJ2-1, with 11 positions matching TRBD2. Germline assignment: CDR1 SGDLS and CDR2 YYNGEE. V trimming: 3 bases; J trimming: 3 bases; junction bases outside the gene matches: 2. The CDR3 runs 15 residues.

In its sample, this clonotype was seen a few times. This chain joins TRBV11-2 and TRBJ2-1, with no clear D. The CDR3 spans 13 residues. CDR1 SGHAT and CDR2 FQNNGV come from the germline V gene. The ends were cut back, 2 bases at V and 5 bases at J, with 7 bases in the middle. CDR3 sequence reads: CASSLLDHNEQFF. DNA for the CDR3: TGTGCCAGCAGCTTACTGGACCACAATGAGCAGTTCTTC.

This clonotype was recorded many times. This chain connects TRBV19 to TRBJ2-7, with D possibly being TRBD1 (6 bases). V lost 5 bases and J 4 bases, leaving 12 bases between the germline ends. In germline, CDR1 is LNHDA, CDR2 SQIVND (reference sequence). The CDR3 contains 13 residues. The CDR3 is CASSLQGGYEQYF. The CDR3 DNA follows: TGTGCCAGTAGTTTACAGGGTGGGTACGAGCAGTACTTC. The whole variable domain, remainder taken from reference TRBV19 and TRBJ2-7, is DGGITQSPKYLFRKEGQNVTLSCEQNLNHDAMYWYRQDPGQGLRLIYYSQIVNDFQKGDIAEGYSVSREKKESFPLTVTSAQKNPTAFYLCASSLQGGYEQYFGPGTRLTVT.

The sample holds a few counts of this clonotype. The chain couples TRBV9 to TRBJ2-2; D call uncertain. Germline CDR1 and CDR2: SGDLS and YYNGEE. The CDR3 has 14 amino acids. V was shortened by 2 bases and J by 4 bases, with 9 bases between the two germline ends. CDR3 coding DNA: TGTGCCAGCAGCGTCGGGCATGCCACCGGGGAGCTGTTTTTT. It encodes CASSVGHATGELFF. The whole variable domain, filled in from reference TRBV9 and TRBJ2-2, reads DSGVTQTPKHLITATGQRVTLRCSPRSGDLSVYWYQQSLDQGLQFLIQYYNGEERAKGNILERFSAQQFPDLHSELNLSSLELGDSALYFCASSVGHATGELFFGEGSRLTVL.

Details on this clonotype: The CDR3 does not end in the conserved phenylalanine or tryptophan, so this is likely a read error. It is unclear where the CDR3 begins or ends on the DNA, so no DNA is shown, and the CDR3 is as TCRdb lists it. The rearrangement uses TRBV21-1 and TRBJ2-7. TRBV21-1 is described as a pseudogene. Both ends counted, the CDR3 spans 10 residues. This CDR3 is CASLTREQYL.

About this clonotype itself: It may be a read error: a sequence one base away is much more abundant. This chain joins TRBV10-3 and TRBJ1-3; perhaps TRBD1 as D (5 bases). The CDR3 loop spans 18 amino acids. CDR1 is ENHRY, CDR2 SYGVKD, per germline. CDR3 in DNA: TGTGCCATCGGTGAGTCATGGGGGTCCTCCACCTCTGGAAACACCATATATTTT. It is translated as CAIGESWGSSTSGNTIYF.

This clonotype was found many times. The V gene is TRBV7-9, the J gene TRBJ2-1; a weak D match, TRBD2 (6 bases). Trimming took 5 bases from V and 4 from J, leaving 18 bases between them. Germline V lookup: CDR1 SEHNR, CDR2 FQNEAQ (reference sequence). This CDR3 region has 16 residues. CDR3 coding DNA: TGTGCCAGCAGCCCCGCGGCTAGCGCGGCATACAATGAGCAGTTCTTC. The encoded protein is CASSPAASAAYNEQFF. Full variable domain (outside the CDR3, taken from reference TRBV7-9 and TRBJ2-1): DTGVSQNPRHKITKRGQNVTFRCDPISEHNRLYWYRQTLGQGPEFLTYFQNEAQLEKSRLLSDRFSAERPKGSFSTLEIQRTEQGDSAMYLCASSPAASAAYNEQFFGPGTRLTVL.

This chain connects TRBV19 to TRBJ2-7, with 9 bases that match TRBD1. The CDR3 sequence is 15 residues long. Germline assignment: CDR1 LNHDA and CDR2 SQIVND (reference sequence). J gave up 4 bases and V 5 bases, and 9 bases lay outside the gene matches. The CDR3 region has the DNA TGTGCCAGTAGTGCGCCGGGACAGGGAAGGTACGAGCAGTACTTC. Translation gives CASSAPGQGRYEQYF. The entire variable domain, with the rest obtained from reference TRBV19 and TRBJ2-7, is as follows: DGGITQSPKYLFRKEGQNVTLSCEQNLNHDAMYWYRQDPGQGLRLIYYSQIVNDFQKGDIAEGYSVSREKKESFPLTVTSAQKNPTAFYLCASSAPGQGRYEQYFGPGTRLTVT.

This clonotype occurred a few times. The CDR3 sequence is CSAESGANVLTF. The CDR3, as DNA: TGCAGCGCAGAGTCTGGGGCCAACGTCCTGACTTTC. The chain is built from TRBV29-1 and TRBJ2-6; no clear D. The CDR3 is 12 amino acids. V lost 7 bases and J 1 base, leaving 5 bases between the germline ends. CDR1 and CDR2 from the germline V gene are SQVTM and ANQGSEA.